The clone carrying this T cell receptor (beta chain) was observed many times. A much bigger clone sits one base away, suggesting this may be a read error. Using RNA template, CDR3s of TCR alpha and beta were amplified with iRepertoire arm-PCR. In TCRdb, the multiplex PCR reads were re-called with MiXCR into one record per CDR3 protein. Of approximately 100,000 distinct CDR3 sequences in the sample, 25% to 30% were seen once. The data derive from a study of glioma-infiltrating T cells. Germline V CDR1 and CDR2: SGHAT, FQDESV (reference sequence). There are 10 residues in the CDR3. V was pared by 5 bases and J by 3 bases, with 0 bases between.

Material: glioma tissue, nonneoplastic brain tissue, or PBMCs (not recorded which). The sequence was collected from a human donor with low-grade glioma or glioblastoma, undergoing nonglioma brain surgery, or in good health (not recorded which). This chain links TRBV11-1 with TRBJ2-3, with D unresolved. CDR3 coding DNA: TGTGCCAGCAGCACAGATACGCAGTATTTT. Translating gives CASSTDTQYF.